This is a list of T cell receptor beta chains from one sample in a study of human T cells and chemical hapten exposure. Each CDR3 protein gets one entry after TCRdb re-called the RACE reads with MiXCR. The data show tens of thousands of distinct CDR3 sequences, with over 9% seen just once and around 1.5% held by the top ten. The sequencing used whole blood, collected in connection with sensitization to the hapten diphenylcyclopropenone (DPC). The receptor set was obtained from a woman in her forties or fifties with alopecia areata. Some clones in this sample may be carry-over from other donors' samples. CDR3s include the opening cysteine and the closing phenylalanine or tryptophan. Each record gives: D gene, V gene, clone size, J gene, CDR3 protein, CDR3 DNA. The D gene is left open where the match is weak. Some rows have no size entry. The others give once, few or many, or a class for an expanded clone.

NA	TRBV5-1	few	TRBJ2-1	CASSSDIARTSPPFF	TGCGCCAGCAGCTCGGATATAGCCCGAACGTCCCCCCCGTTCTTC
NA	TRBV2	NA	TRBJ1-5	CASSLAGNGNQPQHF	TGTGCCAGTAGCCTGGCGGGGAATGGCAATCAGCCCCAGCATTTT
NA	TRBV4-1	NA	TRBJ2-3	CASSQLGGSTDTQYF	TGCGCCAGCAGCCAATTGGGCGGTAGCACAGATACGCAGTATTTT
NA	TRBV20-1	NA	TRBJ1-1	CSPKRGGTEAFF	TGCAGTCCGAAAAGGGGAGGCACTGAAGCTTTCTTT
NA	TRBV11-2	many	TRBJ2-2	CASSLLPMNTGELFF	TGTGCCAGCAGCTTACTACCGATGAACACCGGGGAGCTGTTTTTT
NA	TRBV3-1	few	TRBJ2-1	CASSQVEGAGYNEQFF	TGTGCCAGCAGCCAAGTCGAAGGAGCAGGTTACAATGAGCAGTTCTTC
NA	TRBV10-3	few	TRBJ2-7	CAISEPDWSGEQYF	TGTGCCATCAGTGAGCCGGACTGGTCGGGTGAGCAGTACTTC
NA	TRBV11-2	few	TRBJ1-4	CASSLQGEKLFF	TGTGCCAGCAGCCTACAGGGTGAAAAACTGTTTTTT
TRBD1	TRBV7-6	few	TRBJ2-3	CASSFRGKRNTQYF	TGTGCCAGCAGCTTCAGGGGGAAGAGGAATACGCAGTATTTT
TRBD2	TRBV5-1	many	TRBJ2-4	CASSPTGQASGRNIQYF	TGCGCCAGCAGCCCGACCGGTCAGGCTAGCGGGAGGAACATTCAGTACTTC
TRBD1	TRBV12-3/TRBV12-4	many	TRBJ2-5	CASSANRDSIQETQYF	TGTGCCAGCAGTGCGAACCGGGACAGTATCCAAGAGACCCAGTACTTC
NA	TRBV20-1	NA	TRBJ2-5	CSAPKDFQYF	TGCAGTGCCCCGAAGGATTTCCAGTACTTC
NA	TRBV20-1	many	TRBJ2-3	CSAGRDTQYF	TGCAGTGCGGGGAGGGATACGCAGTATTTT
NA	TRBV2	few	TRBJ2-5	CASSLQGLSQETQYF	TGTGCCAGCAGTCTACAGGGCTTAAGCCAAGAGACCCAGTACTTC
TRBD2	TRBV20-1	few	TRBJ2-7	CSARDSGRAYEQYF	TGCAGTGCTAGAGATAGCGGGAGGGCCTACGAGCAGTACTTC
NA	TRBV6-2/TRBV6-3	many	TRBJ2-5	CASSKGKGVQETQYF	TGTGCCAGCAGTAAGGGGAAGGGGGTCCAAGAGACCCAGTACTTC
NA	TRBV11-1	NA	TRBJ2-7	CASSRSAYEQYF	TGTGCCAGCAGCCGGAGCGCTTACGAGCAGTACTTC
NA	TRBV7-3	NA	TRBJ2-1	CASSIRGQEGSYNEQFF	TGTGCCAGCAGCATACGCGGACAGGAGGGCTCCTACAATGAGCAGTTCTTC
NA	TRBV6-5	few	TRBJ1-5	CARNHPGAGWCNQPQHF	TGTGCCCGTAATCATCCGGGGGCAGGGTGGTGCAATCAGCCCCAGCATTTT
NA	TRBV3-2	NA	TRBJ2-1	CASPLGAPSGNEQFF	TGTGCCAGCCCCCTAGGCGCTCCCTCTGGTAATGAGCAGTTCTTC